This T cell receptor beta chain is from a study of T-cell reconstitution after alpha-beta-depleted transplantation in children. The germline V gene has CDR1 SGHRS and CDR2 YFSETQ. V gave up 4 bases and J gave up 2 bases; unmatched junction bases: 6. The CDR3 runs 17 residues. This clonotype has only a few counts. TCRbeta library preparation incorporated unique molecular identifiers. TCRdb used MiXCR to reprocess the PCR reads, holding one entry per CDR3 protein. The sample holds more than 250,000 distinct CDR3 sequences; about a tenth are singletons and the top ten take roughly a tenth. Sequencing was performed on PBMCs from the stem cell graft donor, taken from the stem cell graft. This TCR was recovered from a human donor who donated a stem cell graft to a child with SCID. The rearrangement uses TRBV5-1 and TRBJ2-1, with 13 positions matching TRBD2. CDR3 region: CASSQGLAGVTYNEQFF. DNA of the CDR3: TGCGCCAGCAGCCAAGGACTAGCGGGGGTGACCTACAATGAGCAGTTCTTC. Full variable domain (missing parts from reference TRBV5-1 and TRBJ2-1): KAGVTQTPRYLIKTRGQQVTLSCSPISGHRSVSWYQQTPGQGLQFLFEYFSETQRNKGNFPGRFSGRQFSNSRSEMNVSTLELGDSALYLCASSQGLAGVTYNEQFFGPGTRLTVL.